Below are 11 T cell receptor beta chains sequenced from a single sample in a study of shared clonotypes between healthy human individuals. Libraries were prepared by immunoSEQ multiplex PCR; TCRdb keeps only in-frame clonotypes and omits some of them. The repertoire holds some 1,600,000 clones, with approximately 98% as singletons. The sequenced sample consisted of naive CD4+ T cells sorted from blood. As for subset: CD45RA+ positively selected. These receptors were collected from a man aged 25-40 years in good health.

J is TRBJ2-3 and V is TRBV29-1, with D uncertain. The length of the CDR3 is 13 residues. V lost 4 bases and J lost 1, with 9 bases in between. Per germline, CDR1 SQVTM and CDR2 ANQGSEA. CDR3 sequence: CSVGLLGTDTQYF. The CDR3 DNA follows: TGCAGCGTTGGCCTCCTCGGCACAGATACGCAGTATTTT.

The genes are TRBV28 and TRBJ1-5; D is uncertain. The CDR3 totals 15 residues. Germline CDR1 MDHEN, CDR2 SYDVKM. V was shortened by 4 bases and J by 10 bases, with 20 bases between the two germline ends. CDR3 residues: CASSSPDRFSTPQHF. The CDR3 DNA sequence: TGTGCCAGCAGTTCTCCTGACCGCTTTTCTACCCCCCAGCATTTT.

This clone was picked up one time. The chain uses TRBV4-3 and TRBJ2-7, with D maybe TRBD1 (5 bases). Between the trimmed V and J ends, which lost 0 bases and 3 bases, there was a span of 9 bases. This CDR3 spans 14 amino acids. In germline, CDR1 is LGHNA, CDR2 YSLEER. The CDR3 sequence: CASSQDIQDYEQYF. The CDR3 DNA reads TGCGCCAGCAGCCAAGATATACAGGACTACGAGCAGTACTTC.

V gene TRBV5-6 combines with J gene TRBJ1-1; tentative D call: TRBD1 (6 bases). Trimming left V 4 bases short and J 0 bases short, with 10 bases between. Looked up from germline, CDR1 is SGHDT and CDR2 is YYEEEE. The length of the CDR3 is 14 residues. CDR3 sequence: CASSQQGLNTEAFF. The CDR3 DNA reads as TGTGCCAGCAGCCAACAGGGCCTGAACACTGAAGCTTTCTTT.

The chain joins TRBV5-6 to TRBJ2-1; 8 nucleotides agree with TRBD2. The junction had 6 bases not matched to a gene; V was cut back by 0 bases and J by 7 bases. Germline CDR1 reads SGHDT; CDR2 reads YYEEEE. This CDR3 comprises 15 residues. DNA of the CDR3: TGTGCCAGCAGCTTGGACAGCGGGACTAGGAATGAGCAGTTCTTC. Its protein is CASSLDSGTRNEQFF.

V and J are TRBV28 and TRBJ2-3; 7 bases fit TRBD2. There are 12 residues in the CDR3. V lost 6 bases, J lost 9 bases, and 6 bases stayed unmatched. Germline V gene sequence: CDR1 MDHEN, CDR2 SYDVKM. The CDR3 region is CASRPGGGTQYF. The CDR3 nucleotides are TGTGCCAGCAGGCCTGGCGGGGGAACGCAGTATTTT.

The V and J genes are TRBV5-6 and TRBJ2-2; no clear D gene. Trimming removed 2 bases from V and 5 bases from J, with 16 bases in between. The CDR3 consists of 16 residues. Germline values: CDR1 SGHDT, CDR2 YYEEEE. CDR3 nucleotides: TGTGCCAGCAGCTTCACCCCTCCCCGATTAACCGGGGAGCTGTTTTTT. Translated, it gives CASSFTPPRLTGELFF.

The V and J genes are TRBV5-4 and TRBJ2-7; 9 bases align to TRBD1. The junction had 4 bases not matched to a gene; V was cut back by 0 bases and J by 3 bases. Per germline, CDR1 SGHNT and CDR2 YYREEE (reference sequence). The CDR3 length is 15 residues. As DNA, the CDR3 is TGTGCCAGCAGCTTGGGGGGACAGGGAGTCTACGAGCAGTACTTC. It translates to CASSLGGQGVYEQYF.

This chain joins TRBV4-3 and TRBJ1-5; 8 bases match TRBD1. The CDR3 contains 14 residues. Germline V CDR1 and CDR2: LGHNA, YSLEER. Trimming removed 4 bases from V and 8 bases from J; junction bases left unmatched: 7. The CDR3 here is CASSPGTGGKPQHF. CDR3 DNA: TGCGCCAGCAGCCCCGGGACAGGTGGTAAGCCCCAGCATTTT.

The sample holds one count of this clone. V gene TRBV5-5 combines with J gene TRBJ2-3; D may be TRBD1 (5 bases). Trimming stripped 4 bases from V and 5 bases from J, with 17 bases between. This CDR3 is 15 amino acids long. Germline-derived CDR1 and CDR2 are SGHKS and YYEKEE (reference sequence). The CDR3 here is CASSRLPTDGDTQYF. The CDR3 DNA sequence: TGTGCCAGCAGCCGATTACCGACAGACGGAGATACGCAGTATTTT.

The genes are TRBV12-5 and TRBJ2-1; no clear D gene. V lost 8 bases and J lost 5, with 13 bases in between. This CDR3 is built from 13 residues. Per the germline V gene, CDR1 is LGHNT and CDR2 is FRNRAP. The chain's CDR3 is CASQSIGNNEQFF. The CDR3 nucleotides are TGTGCTAGTCAGAGCATTGGGAACAATGAGCAGTTCTTC. The complete variable domain, with remaining parts taken from reference TRBV12-5 and TRBJ2-1, reads DARVTQTPRHKVTEMGQEVTMRCQPILGHNTVFWYRQTMMQGLELLAYFRNRAPLDDSGMPKDRFSAEMPDATLATLKIQPSEPRDSAVYFCASQSIGNNEQFFGPGTRLTVL.